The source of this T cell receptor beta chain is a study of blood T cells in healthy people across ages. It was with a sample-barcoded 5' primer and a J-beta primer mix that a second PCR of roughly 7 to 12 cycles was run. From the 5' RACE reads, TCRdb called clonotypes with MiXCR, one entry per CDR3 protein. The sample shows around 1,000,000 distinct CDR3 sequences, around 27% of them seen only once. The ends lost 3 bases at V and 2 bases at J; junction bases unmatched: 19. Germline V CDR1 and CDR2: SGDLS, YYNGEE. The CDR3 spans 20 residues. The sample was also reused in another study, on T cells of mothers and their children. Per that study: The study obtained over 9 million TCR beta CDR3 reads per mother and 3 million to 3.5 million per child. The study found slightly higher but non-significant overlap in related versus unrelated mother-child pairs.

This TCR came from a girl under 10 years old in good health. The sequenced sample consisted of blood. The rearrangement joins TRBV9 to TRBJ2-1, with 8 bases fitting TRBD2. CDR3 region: CASSARGGPSGTRTYNEQFF. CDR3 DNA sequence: TGTGCCAGCAGCGCCCGTGGTGGGCCGAGTGGGACTAGGACCTACAATGAGCAGTTCTTC.